Below are 13 T cell receptor beta chains sequenced from a single sample in a study of CXCR3-negative and CXCR3-positive naive CD8 T cells. All TRB cDNA libraries came from 5' RACE performed with UMI labels. TCRdb re-called the 5' RACE reads and gives one entry per CDR3 protein, without DNA. The listing records tens of thousands of distinct CDR3 sequences. The sequenced material came from naive CXCR3- CD8+ T cells from blood. Documented subset: CD45RO-CCR7+CD27+CD95- naive CD8+ T cells lacking CXCR3 (TNR3-). Receptor source: a human donor in good health. Some clones in this sample may be carry-over from other donors' samples.

By frequency, this clonotype registers medium-sized. V usage is TRBV20-1 and J usage is TRBJ1-1. The CDR3 covers 13 residues. Per the germline V gene, CDR1 is DFQATT and CDR2 is SNEGSKA (reference sequence). CDR3 region: CSAYGPGTAEAFF.

The rearrangement uses TRBV27 and TRBJ1-2; the TRBD1 assignment by TCRdb is unverifiable without DNA. The CDR3 runs 14 residues. The germline V gene has CDR1 MNHEY and CDR2 SMNVEV (reference sequence). The CDR3 region is CASSKQTGDYGYTF.

The chain is built from TRBV5-1 and TRBJ2-7. CDR1 and CDR2 from the germline V gene are SGHRS and YFSETQ. The CDR3 contains 13 residues. The CDR3 region is CASSLHSSYEQYF.

This chain joins TRBV20-1 and TRBJ2-1. CDR3 length equals 14 residues. Germline-derived CDR1 and CDR2 are DFQATT and SNEGSKA (reference sequence). The CDR3 region is CSARDLATNNEQFF.

The V call is TRBV12-3 or TRBV12-4, the J call TRBJ2-1; no DNA is available, so the TRBD1 call from TCRdb remains unchecked. The CDR3 is made up of 11 amino acids. Here the CDR3 reads CAAQGNNEQFF.

The J gene is TRBJ2-7, the V gene TRBV5-1; with no DNA, the TCRdb D assignment of TRBD1 cannot be verified. This CDR3 spans 11 amino acids. In germline, CDR1 is SGHRS, CDR2 YFSETQ. The CDR3: CASSDGQGQYF.

This clonotype counts as medium-sized (0.01 to 0.1%) by frequency. The chain carries TRBV11-3 and TRBJ1-5. The CDR3 spans 16 residues. Germline V gene data show CDR1 as SGHNT and CDR2 as YENEEA. CDR3 sequence reads: CASSCITRTSNQPQHF.

The chain recombines TRBV27 with TRBJ2-1; TCRdb reports TRBD1, a call that lacks DNA to check it against. The CDR3 is made up of 16 amino acids. The germline V gene has CDR1 MNHEY and CDR2 SMNVEV (reference sequence). This CDR3 reads CASRRAGDGSYNEQFF.

This chain links TRBV9 with TRBJ1-5. Germline CDR1 and CDR2: SGDLS and YYNGEE. This CDR3 spans 15 amino acids. The CDR3 protein is CAISVGGYSNQPQHF.

This chain connects TRBV27 to TRBJ2-1. The CDR3 runs to 12 residues. The germline V gene has CDR1 MNHEY and CDR2 SMNVEV (reference sequence). The chain's CDR3 is CASSFLPNEQFF.

Frequency places this clonotype as medium-sized. This chain joins TRBV20-1 and TRBJ1-5; TCRdb selects TRBD1, and the lack of DNA leaves this call unchecked. Germline V gene lookup returns CDR1 DFQATT and CDR2 SNEGSKA (reference sequence). This CDR3 has 14 residues. This CDR3 is CSARAWTGAQPQHF.

The chain carries TRBV27 and TRBJ2-5. Germline loops: CDR1 MNHEY, CDR2 SMNVEV (reference sequence). There are 13 residues in the CDR3. The chain's CDR3 is CASSSMTQETQYF.

The chain employs TRBV7-2 and TRBJ2-1; checking the TCRdb D call of TRBD1 is not possible without DNA. The germline CDR1 and CDR2 sequences are SGHTA and FQGNSA. The CDR3 totals 14 residues. CDR3 residues: CASSPEGPGDEQFF.